This T cell receptor beta chain originates from a study of shared clonotypes between healthy human individuals. Across the whole study: Serving as donors were a couple of women and three men, whose ages spanned 18 to 49. Overall study findings and caveats: Sorted-subset samples were not fully sequenced, rarefaction indicated. The study found lower generation probabilities in non-shared clonotypes than in those shared by all four donors. The naive CD4 repertoires of a handful of donors were compared, and roughly 5% of clonotypes were shared.

A remark on this clone: The antigen is undetermined.

Profiled with immunoSEQ multiplex PCR; TCRdb holds only in-frame clones, not every one. The top ten clones hold around 0.38% of a sample with roughly 2.2 million clones, around 93% of them seen once. V lost 5 bases and J lost 2, with 9 bases in between. CDR3 length: 13 amino acids. Germline V gene sequence: CDR1 SGHNT, CDR2 YENEEA. The chain couples TRBV11-3 to TRBJ1-1; tentatively, D is TRBD1 (5 bases). The clonotype originates from a man in his late teens or twenties in good health. Some clones in this sample may be carry-over from other donors' samples. Sequences were obtained from naive CD4+ T cells from PBMCs. Subset indicated: CD45RA+ positively selected. CDR3 protein: CASSRQFNTEAFF. The DNA of the CDR3 is TGTGCCAGCAGCCGACAGTTTAACACTGAAGCTTTCTTT.